These T cell receptor beta chains were read from a single sample in a study of blood T cell repertoires in COVID-19. Assay used: immunoSEQ multiplex PCR; TCRdb lists only in-frame clones, some missing. The sample gives approximately 72,000 clones, more than 80% of which show up once; 30% to 40% is in the top ten. The sample was peripheral blood. The receptors were sampled from a woman older than 75 with active or convalescent COVID-19. The CDR3 runs from the conserved cysteine through the conserved F or W. Fields, in order: V gene, CDR3 protein.

TRBV7-9	CASPLADNEQFF
TRBV9	CASSVWLGRTDTQYF
TRBV6-6	CAGTRQGPSDYTF
TRBV12-3/TRBV12-4	CASSQQGEAFF
TRBV15	CAIQMNTEAFF
TRBV10-3	CAISEPGTSSTEAFF
TRBV6-5	CASTRGSLYEQYF
TRBV9	CASSVVPGGYTGELFF
TRBV15	CATSRDPTDTQYF
TRBV28	CASSLFGRGNTEAFF
TRBV7-3	CASSPHQQRFYGYTF
TRBV15	CATSRENGENYTF
TRBV21-1	CASSEKLGHPGFWFF
TRBV27	CASSLLARETQYF
TRBV5-6	CASTQASWPEKLFF
TRBV3-1/TRBV3-2	CASSLSAGNSPLHF
TRBV7-2	CASSLEGQGYEKLFF
TRBV5-4	CASSGGQGAMETQYF
TRBV6-5	CASSPPDRESEKLFF
TRBV6-5	CASSQGSTEQYF
TRBV18	CASSLGQGDNSPLHF
TRBV5-4	CASSITQGESSGEQYF
TRBV5-1	CASSLVGREDTGELFF
TRBV15	CATSRPGTGGTGELFF